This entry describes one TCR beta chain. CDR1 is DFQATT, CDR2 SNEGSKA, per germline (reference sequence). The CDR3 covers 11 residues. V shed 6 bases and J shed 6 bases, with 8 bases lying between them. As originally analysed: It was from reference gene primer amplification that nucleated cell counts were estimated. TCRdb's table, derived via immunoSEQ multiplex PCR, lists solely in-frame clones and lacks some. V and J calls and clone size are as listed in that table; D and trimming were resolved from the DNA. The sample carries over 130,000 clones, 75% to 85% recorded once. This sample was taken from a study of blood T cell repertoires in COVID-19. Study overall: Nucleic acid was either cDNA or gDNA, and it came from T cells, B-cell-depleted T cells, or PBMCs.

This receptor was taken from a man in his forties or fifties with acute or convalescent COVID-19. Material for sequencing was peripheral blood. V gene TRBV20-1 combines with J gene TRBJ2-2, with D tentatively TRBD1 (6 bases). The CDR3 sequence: CSAQGSGELFF. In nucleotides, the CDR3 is TGCAGTGCCCAGGGGTCCGGGGAGCTGTTTTTT.